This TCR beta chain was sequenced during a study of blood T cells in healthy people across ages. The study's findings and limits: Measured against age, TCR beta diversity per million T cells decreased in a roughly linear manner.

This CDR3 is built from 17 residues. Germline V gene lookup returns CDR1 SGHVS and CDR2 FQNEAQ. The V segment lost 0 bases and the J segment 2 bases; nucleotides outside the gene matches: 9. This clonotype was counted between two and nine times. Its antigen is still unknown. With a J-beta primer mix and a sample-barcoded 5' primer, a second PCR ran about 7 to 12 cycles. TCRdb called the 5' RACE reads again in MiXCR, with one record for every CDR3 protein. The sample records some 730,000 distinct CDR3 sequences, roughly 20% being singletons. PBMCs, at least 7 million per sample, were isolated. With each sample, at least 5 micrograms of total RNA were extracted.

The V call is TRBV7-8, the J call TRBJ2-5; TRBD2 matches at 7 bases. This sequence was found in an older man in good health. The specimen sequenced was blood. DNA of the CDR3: TGTGCCAGCAGCTTAGCGGGCCTAGCGGTAATGCAAGAGACCCAGTACTTC. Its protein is CASSLAGLAVMQETQYF.